This record concerns one TCR beta chain sequence. TCRdb's table, derived via immunoSEQ multiplex PCR, lists solely in-frame clones and lacks some. The data contain roughly 230,000 clones, roughly 80% of them singletons. The record originates from a study of blood T cell repertoires in COVID-19. V gave up 5 bases and J gave up 4 bases, with 12 bases separating them. The CDR3 contains 14 residues. The germline gives CDR1 LGHDT, CDR2 YNNKEL (reference sequence). Sequencing was performed on peripheral blood. The V gene is TRBV3-1 (or the pseudogene TRBV3-2), the J gene TRBJ1-5; D unresolved. This TCR was recovered from a woman older than 75 with acute or convalescent COVID-19. CDR3 region: CASSKKSVNQPQHF. CDR3 sequence (DNA): TGTGCCAGCAGCAAAAAGTCGGTTAATCAGCCCCAGCATTTT.